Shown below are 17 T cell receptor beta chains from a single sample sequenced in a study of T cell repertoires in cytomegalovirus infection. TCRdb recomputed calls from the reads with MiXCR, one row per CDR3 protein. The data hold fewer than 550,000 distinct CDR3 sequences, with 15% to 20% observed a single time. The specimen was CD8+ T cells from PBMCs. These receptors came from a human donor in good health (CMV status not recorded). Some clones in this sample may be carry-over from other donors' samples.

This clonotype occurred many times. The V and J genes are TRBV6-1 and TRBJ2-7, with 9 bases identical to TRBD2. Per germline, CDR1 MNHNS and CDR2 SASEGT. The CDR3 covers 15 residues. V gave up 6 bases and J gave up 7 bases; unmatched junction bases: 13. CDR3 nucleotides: TGTGCCAGCAGCCCAAATAGCGGGAGTATCTGGGAGCAGTACTTC. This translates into CASSPNSGSIWEQYF.

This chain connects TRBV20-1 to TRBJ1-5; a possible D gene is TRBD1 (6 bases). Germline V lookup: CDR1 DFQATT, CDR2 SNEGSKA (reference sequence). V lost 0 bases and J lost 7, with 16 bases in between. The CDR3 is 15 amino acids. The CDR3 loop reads CSAREVGGAGQPQHF. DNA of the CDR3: TGCAGTGCTAGAGAAGTGGGGGGCGCGGGACAGCCCCAGCATTTT.

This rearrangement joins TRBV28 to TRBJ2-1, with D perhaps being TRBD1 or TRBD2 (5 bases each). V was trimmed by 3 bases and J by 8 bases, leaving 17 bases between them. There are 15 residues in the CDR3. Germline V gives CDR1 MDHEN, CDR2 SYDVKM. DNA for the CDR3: TGTGCCAGCAGTTTGGGGTTAGAGGGGTTCGATGAGCAGTTCTTC. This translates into CASSLGLEGFDEQFF.

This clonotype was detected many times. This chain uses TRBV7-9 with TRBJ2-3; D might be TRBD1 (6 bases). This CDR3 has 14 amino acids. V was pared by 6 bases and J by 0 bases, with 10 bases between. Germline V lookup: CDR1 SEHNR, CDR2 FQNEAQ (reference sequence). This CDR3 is CASRGQISTDTQYF. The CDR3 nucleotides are TGTGCCAGCAGGGGACAAATCAGCACAGATACGCAGTATTTT.

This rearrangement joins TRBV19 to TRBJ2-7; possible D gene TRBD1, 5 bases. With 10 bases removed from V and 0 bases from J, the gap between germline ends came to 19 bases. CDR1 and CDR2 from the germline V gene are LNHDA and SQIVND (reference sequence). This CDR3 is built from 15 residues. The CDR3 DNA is TGTGCCACCCTGGATGATAGGGGAAGCTCCTACGAGCAGTACTTC. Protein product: CATLDDRGSSYEQYF.

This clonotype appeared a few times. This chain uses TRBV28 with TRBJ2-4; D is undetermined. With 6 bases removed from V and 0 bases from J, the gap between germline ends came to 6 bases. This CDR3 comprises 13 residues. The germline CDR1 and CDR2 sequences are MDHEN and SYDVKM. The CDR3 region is CASSSRAKNIQYF. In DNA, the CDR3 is TGTGCCAGCAGCTCCCGAGCCAAAAACATTCAGTACTTC. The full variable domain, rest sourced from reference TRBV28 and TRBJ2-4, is DVKVTQSSRYLVKRTGEKVFLECVQDMDHENMFWYRQDPGLGLRLIYFSYDVKMKEKGDIPEGYSVSREKKERFSLILESASTNQTSMYLCASSSRAKNIQYFGAGTRLSVL.

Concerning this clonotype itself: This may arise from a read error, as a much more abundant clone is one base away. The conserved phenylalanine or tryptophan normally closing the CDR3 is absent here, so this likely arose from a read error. As DNA, the CDR3 is TGTGCCAGCAGCGGCGGACTCCTTTCAACCTACGAGCAGTACTTA. This translates into CASSGGLLSTYEQYL. The chain recombines TRBV6-1 with TRBJ2-7; a weak D match, TRBD2 (5 bases). Deletions cut 6 bases from V and 2 bases from J, with 17 bases between. The CDR3 is 15 residues long. The germline V gene encodes CDR1 MNHNS and CDR2 SASEGT.

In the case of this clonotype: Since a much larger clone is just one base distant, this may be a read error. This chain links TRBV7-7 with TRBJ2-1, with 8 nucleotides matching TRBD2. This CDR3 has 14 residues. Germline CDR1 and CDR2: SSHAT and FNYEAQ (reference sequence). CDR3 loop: CAGSAAGANNEQFF. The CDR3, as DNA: TGTGCTGGCAGTGCAGCGGGAGCTAACAATGAGCAGTTCTTC.

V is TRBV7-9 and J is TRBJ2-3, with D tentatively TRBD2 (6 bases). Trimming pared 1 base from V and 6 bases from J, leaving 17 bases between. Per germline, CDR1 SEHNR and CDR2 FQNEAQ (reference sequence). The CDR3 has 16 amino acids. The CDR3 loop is CASSLGGLRTADTQYF. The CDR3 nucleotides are TGTGCCAGCAGCTTAGGGGGACTCCGCACAGCTGATACGCAGTATTTT.

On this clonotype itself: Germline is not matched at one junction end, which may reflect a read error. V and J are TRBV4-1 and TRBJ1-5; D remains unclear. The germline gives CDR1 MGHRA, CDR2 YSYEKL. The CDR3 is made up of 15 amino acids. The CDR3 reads CASSQQTGSNQPQHF. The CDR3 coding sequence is TGTGCCAGCAGCCAACAGACCGGGAGCAATCAGCCCCAGCATTTT.

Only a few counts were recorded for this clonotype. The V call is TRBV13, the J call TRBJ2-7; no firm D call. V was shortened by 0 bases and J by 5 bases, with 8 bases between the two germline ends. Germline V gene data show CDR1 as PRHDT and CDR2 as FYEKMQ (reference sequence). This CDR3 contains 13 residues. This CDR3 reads CASSLGRRDEQYF. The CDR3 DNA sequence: TGTGCCAGCAGCTTAGGCCGACGGGACGAGCAGTACTTC.

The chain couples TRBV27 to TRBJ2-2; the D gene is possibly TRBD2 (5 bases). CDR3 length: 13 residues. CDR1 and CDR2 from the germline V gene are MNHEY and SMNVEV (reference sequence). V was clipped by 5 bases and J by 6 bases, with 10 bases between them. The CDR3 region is CASSTLASGELFF. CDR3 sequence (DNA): TGTGCCAGCAGTACGCTAGCTTCCGGGGAGCTGTTTTTT.

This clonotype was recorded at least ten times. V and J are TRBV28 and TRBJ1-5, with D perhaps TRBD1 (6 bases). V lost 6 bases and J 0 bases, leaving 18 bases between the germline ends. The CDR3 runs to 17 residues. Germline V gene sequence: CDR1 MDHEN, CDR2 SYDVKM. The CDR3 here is CASRPLTGTSSNQPQHF. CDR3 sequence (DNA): TGTGCCAGCAGACCCCTTACCGGGACAAGTAGCAATCAGCCCCAGCATTTT.

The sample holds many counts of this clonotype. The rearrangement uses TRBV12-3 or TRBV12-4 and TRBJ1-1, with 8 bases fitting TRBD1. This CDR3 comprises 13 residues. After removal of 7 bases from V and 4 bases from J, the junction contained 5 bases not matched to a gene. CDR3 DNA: TGTGCCAGCAACCCAGGGGGCACCACTGAAGCTTTCTTT. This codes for CASNPGGTTEAFF.

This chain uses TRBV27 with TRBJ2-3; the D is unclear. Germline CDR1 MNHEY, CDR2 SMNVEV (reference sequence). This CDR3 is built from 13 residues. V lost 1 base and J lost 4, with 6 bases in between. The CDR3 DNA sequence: TGTGCCAGCAGTTTATACGTCCCAGATACGCAGTATTTT. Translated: CASSLYVPDTQYF.

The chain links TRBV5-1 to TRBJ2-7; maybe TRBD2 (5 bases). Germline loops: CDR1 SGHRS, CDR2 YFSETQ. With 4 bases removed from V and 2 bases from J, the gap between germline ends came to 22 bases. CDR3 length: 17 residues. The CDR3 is CASSPEGLVAEAYEQYF. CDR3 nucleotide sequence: TGCGCCAGCAGCCCGGAAGGACTCGTTGCGGAGGCCTACGAGCAGTACTTC.

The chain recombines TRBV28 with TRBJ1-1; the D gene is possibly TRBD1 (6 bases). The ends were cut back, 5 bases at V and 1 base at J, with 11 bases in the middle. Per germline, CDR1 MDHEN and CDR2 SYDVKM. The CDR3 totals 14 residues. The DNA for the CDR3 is TGTGCCAGCAGTAATAGGGGGGAGAACACTGAAGCTTTCTTT. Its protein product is CASSNRGENTEAFF. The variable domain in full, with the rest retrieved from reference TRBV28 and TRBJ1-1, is DVKVTQSSRYLVKRTGEKVFLECVQDMDHENMFWYRQDPGLGLRLIYFSYDVKMKEKGDIPEGYSVSREKKERFSLILESASTNQTSMYLCASSNRGENTEAFFGQGTRLTVV.